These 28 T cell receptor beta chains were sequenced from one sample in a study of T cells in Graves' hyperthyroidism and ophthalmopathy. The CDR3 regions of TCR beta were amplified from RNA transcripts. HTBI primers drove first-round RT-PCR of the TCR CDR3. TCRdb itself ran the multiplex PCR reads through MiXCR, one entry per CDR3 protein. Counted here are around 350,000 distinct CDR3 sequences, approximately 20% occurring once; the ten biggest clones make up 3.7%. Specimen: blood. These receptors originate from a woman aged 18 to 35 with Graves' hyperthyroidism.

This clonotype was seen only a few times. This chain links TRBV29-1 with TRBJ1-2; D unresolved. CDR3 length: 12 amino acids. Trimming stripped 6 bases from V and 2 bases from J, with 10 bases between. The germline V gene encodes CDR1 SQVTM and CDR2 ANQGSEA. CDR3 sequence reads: CSVETPNYGYTF. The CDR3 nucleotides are TGCAGCGTAGAAACTCCCAACTATGGCTACACCTTC. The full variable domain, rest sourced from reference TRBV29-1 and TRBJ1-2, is SAVISQKPSRDICQRGTSLTIQCQVDSQVTMMFWYRQQPGQSLTLIATANQGSEATYESGFVIDKFPISRPNLTFSTLTVSNMSPEDSSIYLCSVETPNYGYTFGSGTRLTVV.

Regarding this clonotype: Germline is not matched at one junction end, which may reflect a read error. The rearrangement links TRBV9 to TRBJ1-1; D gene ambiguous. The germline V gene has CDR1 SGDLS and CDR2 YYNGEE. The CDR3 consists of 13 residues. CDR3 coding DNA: TGTGCCAGCAGCGGCAGCCTGAACACTGAAGCGTGCTTT. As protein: CASSGSLNTEACF. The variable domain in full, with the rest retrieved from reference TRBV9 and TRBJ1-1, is DSGVTQTPKHLITATGQRVTLRCSPRSGDLSVYWYQQSLDQGLQFLIQYYNGEERAKGNILERFSAQQFPDLHSELNLSSLELGDSALYFCASSGSLNTEACFGQGTRLTVV.

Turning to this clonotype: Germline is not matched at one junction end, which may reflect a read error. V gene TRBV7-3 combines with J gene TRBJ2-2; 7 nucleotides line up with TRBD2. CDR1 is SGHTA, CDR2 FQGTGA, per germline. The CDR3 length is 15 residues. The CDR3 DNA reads TGTGCGAGCAGTCAATCGGGCGGGAGCACCGGGGAGCTGTTTTTT. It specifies CASSQSGGSTGELFF.

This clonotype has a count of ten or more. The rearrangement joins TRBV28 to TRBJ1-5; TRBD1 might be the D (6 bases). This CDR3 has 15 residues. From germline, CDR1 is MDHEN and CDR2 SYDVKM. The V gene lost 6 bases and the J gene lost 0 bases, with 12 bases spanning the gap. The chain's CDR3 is CASRRYRDSNQPQHF. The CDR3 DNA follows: TGTGCCAGCAGGCGATACAGGGATAGCAATCAGCCCCAGCATTTT.

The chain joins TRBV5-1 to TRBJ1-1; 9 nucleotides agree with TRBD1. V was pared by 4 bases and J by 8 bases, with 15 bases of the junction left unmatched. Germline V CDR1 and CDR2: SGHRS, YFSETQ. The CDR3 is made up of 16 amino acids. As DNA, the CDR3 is TGCGCCAGCAGCCCCTACCCTAACCGGACAGGGGCCGAAGCTTTCTTT. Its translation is CASSPYPNRTGAEAFF. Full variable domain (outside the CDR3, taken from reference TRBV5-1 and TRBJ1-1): KAGVTQTPRYLIKTRGQQVTLSCSPISGHRSVSWYQQTPGQGLQFLFEYFSETQRNKGNFPGRFSGRQFSNSRSEMNVSTLELGDSALYLCASSPYPNRTGAEAFFGQGTRLTVV.

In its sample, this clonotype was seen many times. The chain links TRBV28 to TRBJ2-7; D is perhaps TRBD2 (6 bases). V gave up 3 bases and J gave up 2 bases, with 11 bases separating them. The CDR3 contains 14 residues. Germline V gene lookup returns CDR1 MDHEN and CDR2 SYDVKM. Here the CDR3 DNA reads TGTGCCAGCAGTTTCGGAGGGACTCCCTACGAGCAGTACTTC. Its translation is CASSFGGTPYEQYF. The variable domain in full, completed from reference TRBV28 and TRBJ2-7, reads DVKVTQSSRYLVKRTGEKVFLECVQDMDHENMFWYRQDPGLGLRLIYFSYDVKMKEKGDIPEGYSVSREKKERFSLILESASTNQTSMYLCASSFGGTPYEQYFGPGTRLTVT.

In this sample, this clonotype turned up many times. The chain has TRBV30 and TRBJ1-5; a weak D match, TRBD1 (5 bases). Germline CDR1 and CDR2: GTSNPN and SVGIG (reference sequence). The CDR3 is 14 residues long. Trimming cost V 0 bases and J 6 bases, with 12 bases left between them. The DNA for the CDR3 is TGTGCCTGGAGTGTTGGGGGTTTTGGTCAGCCCCAGCATTTT. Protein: CAWSVGGFGQPQHF.

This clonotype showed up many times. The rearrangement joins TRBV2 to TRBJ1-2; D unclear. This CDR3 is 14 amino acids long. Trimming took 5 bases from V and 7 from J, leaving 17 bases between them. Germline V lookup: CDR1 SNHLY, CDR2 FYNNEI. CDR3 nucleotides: TGTGCCAGCAGTTTCCGGAGTCTTGACTGTGGCTACACCTTC. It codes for CASSFRSLDCGYTF.

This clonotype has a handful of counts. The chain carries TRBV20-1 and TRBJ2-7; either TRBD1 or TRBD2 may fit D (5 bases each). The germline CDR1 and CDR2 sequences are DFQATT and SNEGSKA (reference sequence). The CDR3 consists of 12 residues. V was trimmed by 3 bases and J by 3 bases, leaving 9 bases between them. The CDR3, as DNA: TGCAGTGCTAGGGGACGGATCTACGAGCAGTACTTC. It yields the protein CSARGRIYEQYF.

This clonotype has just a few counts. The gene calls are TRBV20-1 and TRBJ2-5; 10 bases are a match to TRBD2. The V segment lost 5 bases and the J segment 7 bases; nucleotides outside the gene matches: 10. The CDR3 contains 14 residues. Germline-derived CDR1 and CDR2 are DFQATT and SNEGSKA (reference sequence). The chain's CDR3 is CSASSGGSIGTQYF. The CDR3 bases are TGCAGTGCTTCTAGCGGGGGTTCCATAGGGACCCAGTACTTC.

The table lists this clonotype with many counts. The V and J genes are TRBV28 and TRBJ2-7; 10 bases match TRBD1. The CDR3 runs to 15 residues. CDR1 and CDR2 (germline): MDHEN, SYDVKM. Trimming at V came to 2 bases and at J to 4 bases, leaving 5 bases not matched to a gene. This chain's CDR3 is CASSLPGQGKYEQYF. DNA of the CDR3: TGTGCCAGCAGTTTACCGGGACAGGGGAAATACGAGCAGTACTTC.

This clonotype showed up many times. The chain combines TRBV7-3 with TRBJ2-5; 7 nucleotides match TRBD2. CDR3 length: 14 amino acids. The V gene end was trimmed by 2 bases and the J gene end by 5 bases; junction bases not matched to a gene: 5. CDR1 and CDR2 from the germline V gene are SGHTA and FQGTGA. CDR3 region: CASSLDGGMETQYF. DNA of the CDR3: TGTGCCAGCAGCTTAGACGGGGGGATGGAGACCCAGTACTTC.

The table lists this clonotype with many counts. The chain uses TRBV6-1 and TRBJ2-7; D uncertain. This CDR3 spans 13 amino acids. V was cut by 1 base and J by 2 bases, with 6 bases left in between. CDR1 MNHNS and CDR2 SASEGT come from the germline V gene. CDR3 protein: CASSEGPTYEQYF. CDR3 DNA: TGTGCCAGCAGTGAAGGGCCGACCTACGAGCAGTACTTC.

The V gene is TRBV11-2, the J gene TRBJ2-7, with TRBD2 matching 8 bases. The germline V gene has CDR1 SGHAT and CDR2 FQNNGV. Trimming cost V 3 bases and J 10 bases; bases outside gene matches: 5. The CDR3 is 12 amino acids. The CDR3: CASSFRGGDQYF. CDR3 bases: TGTGCCAGCAGCTTCCGGGGGGGAGATCAGTACTTC.

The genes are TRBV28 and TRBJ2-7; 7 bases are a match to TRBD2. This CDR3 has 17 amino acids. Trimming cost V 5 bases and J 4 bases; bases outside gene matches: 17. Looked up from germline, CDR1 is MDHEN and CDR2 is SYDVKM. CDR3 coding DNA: TGTGCCAGCAGTCACGCCCCTGGACTGGCGGGAGAGTACGAGCAGTACTTC. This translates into CASSHAPGLAGEYEQYF.

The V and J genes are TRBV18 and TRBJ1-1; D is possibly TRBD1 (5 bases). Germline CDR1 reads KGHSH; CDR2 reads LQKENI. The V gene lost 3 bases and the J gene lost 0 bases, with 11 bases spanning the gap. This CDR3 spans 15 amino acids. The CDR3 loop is CASSPAGNMNTEAFF. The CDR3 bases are TGTGCCAGCTCACCCGCAGGGAATATGAACACTGAAGCTTTCTTT. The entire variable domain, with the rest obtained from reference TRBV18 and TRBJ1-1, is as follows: NAGVMQNPRHLVRRRGQEARLRCSPMKGHSHVYWYRQLPEEGLKFMVYLQKENIIDESGMPKERFSAEFPKEGPSILRIQQVVRGDSAAYFCASSPAGNMNTEAFFGQGTRLTVV.

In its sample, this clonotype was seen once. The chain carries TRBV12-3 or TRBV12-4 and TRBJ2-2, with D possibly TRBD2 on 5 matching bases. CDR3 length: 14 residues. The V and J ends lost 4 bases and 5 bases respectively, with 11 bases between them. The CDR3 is CASSWSGSTGELFF. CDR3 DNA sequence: TGTGCCAGCAGTTGGAGCGGAAGTACCGGGGAGCTGTTTTTT.

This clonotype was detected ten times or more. The CDR3 DNA follows: TGTGCCACCAGGGAGGACGGAGCCAGGAACACTGAAGCTTTCTTT. Its translation is CATREDGARNTEAFF. The chain recombines TRBV10-3 with TRBJ1-1; possibly TRBD1 for D (5 bases). CDR3 length: 15 amino acids. Germline V lookup: CDR1 ENHRY, CDR2 SYGVKD. Trimming took 10 bases from V and 1 from J, leaving 19 bases between them.

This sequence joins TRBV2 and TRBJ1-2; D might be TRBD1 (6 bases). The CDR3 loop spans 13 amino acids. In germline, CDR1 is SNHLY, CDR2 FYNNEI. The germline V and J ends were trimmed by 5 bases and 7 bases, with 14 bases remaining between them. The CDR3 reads CASSSDSFGGYTF. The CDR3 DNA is TGTGCCAGCAGTTCGGACAGTTTCGGTGGCTACACCTTC.

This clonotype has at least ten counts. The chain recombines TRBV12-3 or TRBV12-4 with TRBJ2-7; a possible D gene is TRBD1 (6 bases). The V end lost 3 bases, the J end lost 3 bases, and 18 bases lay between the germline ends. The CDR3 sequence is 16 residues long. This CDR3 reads CASSLRGGQTLYEQYF. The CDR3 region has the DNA TGTGCCAGCAGTTTGAGGGGCGGACAGACCCTCTACGAGCAGTACTTC.

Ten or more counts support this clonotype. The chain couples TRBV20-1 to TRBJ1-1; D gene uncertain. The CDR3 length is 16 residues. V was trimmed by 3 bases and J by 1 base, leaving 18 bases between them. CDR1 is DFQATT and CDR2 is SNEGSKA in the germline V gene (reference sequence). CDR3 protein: CSASSQFGLTNTEAFF. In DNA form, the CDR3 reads TGCAGTGCTAGTAGCCAGTTCGGACTGACGAACACTGAAGCTTTCTTT.

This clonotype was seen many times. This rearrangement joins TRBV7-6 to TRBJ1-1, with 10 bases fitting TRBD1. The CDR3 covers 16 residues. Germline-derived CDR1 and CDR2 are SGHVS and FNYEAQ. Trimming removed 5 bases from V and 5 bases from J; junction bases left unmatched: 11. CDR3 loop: CASSEFPGQGRTEAFF. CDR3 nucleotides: TGTGCCAGCAGCGAATTCCCGGGACAGGGGAGAACTGAAGCTTTCTTT.

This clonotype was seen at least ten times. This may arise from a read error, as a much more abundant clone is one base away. The CDR3 here is CASSLGGSTGAFF. In DNA, the CDR3 is TGTGCCAGCAGTTTAGGAGGGAGCACTGGAGCTTTCTTT. The chain employs TRBV12-3 or TRBV12-4 and TRBJ1-1; no definite D call. The CDR3 has 13 amino acids.

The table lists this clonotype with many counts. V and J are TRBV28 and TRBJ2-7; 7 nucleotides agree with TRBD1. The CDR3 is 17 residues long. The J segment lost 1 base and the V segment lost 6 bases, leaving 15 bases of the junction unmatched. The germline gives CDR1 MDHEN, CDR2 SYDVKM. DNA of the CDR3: TGTGCCAGCAGCCCCACCATCCAGGGGGTACTTTCCTACGAGCAGTACTTC. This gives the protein CASSPTIQGVLSYEQYF.

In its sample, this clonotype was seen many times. In nucleotides, the CDR3 is TGCGCCAGCAGTATGCTAGCGGGCGAAGAGACCCAGTACTTC. Protein: CASSMLAGEETQYF. The gene calls are TRBV5-1 and TRBJ2-5; 8 bases agree with TRBD2. Germline trimming cut 5 bases from V and 3 bases from J; bases unmatched to any gene: 6. Germline V lookup: CDR1 SGHRS, CDR2 YFSETQ. The CDR3 consists of 14 residues. Based on the CDR3 plus reference TRBV5-1 and TRBJ2-5, the full variable domain is KAGVTQTPRYLIKTRGQQVTLSCSPISGHRSVSWYQQTPGQGLQFLFEYFSETQRNKGNFPGRFSGRQFSNSRSEMNVSTLELGDSALYLCASSMLAGEETQYFGPGTRLLVL.

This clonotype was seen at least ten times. CDR3 bases: TGTGCCACCAGCAGAGAGGGACAGCCGATCTCTGGAAACACCATATATTTT. Translated, it gives CATSREGQPISGNTIYF. V usage is TRBV15 and J usage is TRBJ1-3, with TRBD1 identical over 7 bases. This CDR3 has 17 residues. CDR1 LNHNV and CDR2 YYDKDF come from the germline V gene (reference sequence). V shed 0 bases and J 0 bases; nucleotides not matched to a gene: 5.

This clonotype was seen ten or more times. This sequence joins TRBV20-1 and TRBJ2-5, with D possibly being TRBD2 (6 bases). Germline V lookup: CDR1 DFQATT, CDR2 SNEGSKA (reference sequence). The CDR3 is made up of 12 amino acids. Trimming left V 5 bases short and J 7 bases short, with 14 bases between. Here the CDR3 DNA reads TGCAGTGCTGGGGGGTCTGCCGCGACCCAGTACTTC. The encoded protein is CSAGGSAATQYF.

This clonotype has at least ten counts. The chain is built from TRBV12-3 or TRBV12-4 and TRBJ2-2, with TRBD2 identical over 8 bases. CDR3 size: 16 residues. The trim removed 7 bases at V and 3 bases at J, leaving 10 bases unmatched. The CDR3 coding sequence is TGTGCCAGCAAACCTCGGAGCGGGGGAGACACCGGGGAGCTGTTTTTT. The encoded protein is CASKPRSGGDTGELFF.